Included here is one TCR beta chain sequence, with context. Its antigen is as yet unknown. The entry originates in a study of T cell clones after liver transplantation. About the research overall: Graft-donor-reactive sequences were compared with third-party-reactive TCRbeta sequences from pre-transplant mixed lymphocyte reactions. Three of the eight recipients were HCV-positive; the rest had non-autoimmune, non-viral transplant indications. Blood was drawn pre-transplant, before withdrawal, and after full or failed withdrawal. Findings of the study overall: In a couple of subjects, few donor cells limited the measurable donor-reactive repertoire.

Repertoires were generated with immunoSEQ multiplex PCR, while TCRdb's copy carries only in-frame clones and drops some. The table has about 45,000 clones, around 83% seen once. The TCR originated in a human patient who received a liver transplant. Some T cells may be supplied by the graft donor. This sample comprised CD4+ T cells from blood, obtained 24 months after liver transplant.

The CDR3 coding sequence is TGCGCCAGCAGCCAACCGATAGCGGGGGGGTTGAAGACCCAGTACTTC. It is translated as CASSQPIAGGLKTQYF. This chain uses TRBV5-1 with TRBJ2-5, with 11 bases identical to TRBD2. Trimming cost V 4 bases and J 6 bases; bases outside gene matches: 11. The germline V gene encodes CDR1 SGHRS and CDR2 YFSETQ. The CDR3 totals 16 residues.